Reported below is one T cell receptor beta chain. What it recognizes is unknown. The data were taken from a study of cytomegalovirus exposure and HLA in healthy donors. Study details: There were under 130 million unique TCR beta sequences, drawn from about 190 million T cells, in an earlier analysis. Study conclusions and caveats: Donors were assumed by presence/absence analyses to have roughly uniform sequencing depth. The likely explanation for a cluster of highly shared sequence variants was sequencing artifact.

The PCR had 60 Vbeta and 13 Jbeta primers. The method was immunoSEQ multiplex PCR; TCRdb's version includes in-frame clones alone and lacks a portion of them. The table has about 130,000 clones, 75% to 85% seen once; the top ten hold over 2.5%. V was shortened by 5 bases and J by 6 bases, with 19 bases between the two germline ends. The CDR3 extends over 16 amino acids. Germline CDR1 SGHAT, CDR2 FQNNGV. Among the donors, all were healthy bone marrow donors. The specimen was PBMCs. The rearrangement links TRBV11-2 to TRBJ2-2, with a possible D match to TRBD2 (5 bases). This receptor was obtained from a male donor in good health and CMV-seronegative. Here the CDR3 DNA reads TGTGCCAGCAGCGCACTCGGCCTAGCCGGGGCCGGGGAGCTGTTTTTT. This gives the protein CASSALGLAGAGELFF.